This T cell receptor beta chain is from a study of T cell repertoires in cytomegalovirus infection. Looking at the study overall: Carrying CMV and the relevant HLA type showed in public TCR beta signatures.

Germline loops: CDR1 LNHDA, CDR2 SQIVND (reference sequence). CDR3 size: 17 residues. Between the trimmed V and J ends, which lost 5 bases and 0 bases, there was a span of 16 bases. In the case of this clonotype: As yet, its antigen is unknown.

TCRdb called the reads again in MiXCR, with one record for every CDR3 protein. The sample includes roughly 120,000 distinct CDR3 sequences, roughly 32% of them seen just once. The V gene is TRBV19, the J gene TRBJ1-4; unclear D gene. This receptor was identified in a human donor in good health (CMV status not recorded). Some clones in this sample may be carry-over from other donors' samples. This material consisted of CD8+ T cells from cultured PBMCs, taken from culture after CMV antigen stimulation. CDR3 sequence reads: CASSPSRWLATNEKLFF. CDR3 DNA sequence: TGTGCCAGTAGTCCATCGCGGTGGCTTGCAACTAATGAAAAACTGTTTTTT.